These 8 T cell receptor beta chains came from one sample sequenced in a study of T cell repertoires in cytomegalovirus infection. TCRdb re-called the reads through MiXCR, storing one row per CDR3 protein. The sample has hundreds of thousands of distinct CDR3 sequences; roughly 26% are singletons. Sequenced sample: CD8+ T cells from PBMCs. The receptors were gathered from a human donor in good health (CMV status not recorded). Some clones in this sample may be carry-over from other donors' samples.

This clonotype has at least ten counts. The rearrangement joins TRBV7-6 to TRBJ2-1; 16 positions agree with TRBD2. J gave up 0 bases and V 3 bases, and 8 bases lay outside the gene matches. Germline loops: CDR1 SGHVS, CDR2 FNYEAQ. This CDR3 spans 20 amino acids. The CDR3 region is CASSFRTGLAGGSSYNEQFF. CDR3 bases: TGTGCCAGCAGCTTCCGAACGGGACTAGCGGGGGGGAGCTCCTACAATGAGCAGTTCTTC.

A remark on this clonotype: Since a much larger clone is just one base distant, this may be a read error. The chain uses TRBV6-2 or TRBV6-3 and TRBJ2-1, with 13 bases matching TRBD2. CDR1 and CDR2 (germline): MNHEY, SVGEGT. CDR3 size: 19 residues. The CDR3 bases are TGTGCCAGCAGTTACTTGGGACTAGCGGGGTCCAGCTCCTACAATAAGCAGTTCTTC. As protein: CASSYLGLAGSSSYNKQFF.

In its sample, this clonotype was seen a few times. The V call is TRBV15, the J call TRBJ2-1; D is unclear. CDR1 LNHNV and CDR2 YYDKDF come from the germline V gene (reference sequence). The CDR3 has 15 amino acids. The V end lost 8 bases, the J end lost 0 bases, and 14 bases lay between the germline ends. The CDR3 is CATSRSLSSYNEQFF. DNA of the CDR3: TGTGCCACCTCTAGAAGCCTTAGCTCCTACAATGAGCAGTTCTTC.

The chain uses TRBV28 and TRBJ2-5; D not certain. The CDR3 extends over 11 amino acids. Germline-derived CDR1 and CDR2 are MDHEN and SYDVKM. V shed 10 bases and J shed 4 bases, with 10 bases lying between them. The CDR3 here is CATQQGETQYF. The CDR3 coding sequence is TGTGCCACTCAACAAGGAGAGACCCAGTACTTC.

The J gene is TRBJ2-1, the V gene TRBV4-1; maybe TRBD1 (5 bases). V lost 1 base and J lost 4, with 11 bases in between. CDR1 and CDR2 from the germline V gene are MGHRA and YSYEKL. The CDR3 has 15 amino acids. CDR3 sequence (DNA): TGCGCCAGCAGCCAAGCCCCGGACACATACAATGAGCAGTTCTTC. Amino acids: CASSQAPDTYNEQFF.

The V and J genes are TRBV19 and TRBJ2-7; possible D gene TRBD1, 6 bases. Germline V gene data show CDR1 as LNHDA and CDR2 as SQIVND (reference sequence). The CDR3 extends over 15 amino acids. V was cut by 2 bases and J by 0 bases, with 11 bases left in between. The CDR3 protein is CASSIRDTSSYEQYF. In nucleotides, the CDR3 is TGTGCCAGTAGTATACGGGACACTTCCTCCTACGAGCAGTACTTC.

The V gene is TRBV28, the J gene TRBJ1-2; D remains unclear. V was trimmed by 0 bases and J by 8 bases, leaving 13 bases between them. CDR3 length: 14 amino acids. CDR1 and CDR2 (germline): MDHEN, SYDVKM. This CDR3 reads CASSLWTGPEGYTF. The CDR3 DNA reads TGTGCCAGCAGTTTATGGACGGGTCCCGAGGGCTACACCTTC.

There are a few counts of this clonotype. The chain couples TRBV29-1 to TRBJ1-2; possible D gene TRBD1, 5 bases. The germline V gene has CDR1 SQVTM and CDR2 ANQGSEA. Trimming removed 0 bases at V and 2 bases at J, with 7 bases between. The CDR3 contains 13 residues. The CDR3 loop is CSVEDAGNYGYTF. The CDR3 coding sequence is TGCAGCGTTGAAGATGCAGGGAACTATGGCTACACCTTC.